The 3 T cell receptor beta chains in this list originate from one sample, sequenced in a study of CD8 T cells in Susac syndrome (dated by TCRdb to the late 2010s). Receptor amplification or capture employed the immunoSEQ multiplex PCR assay. RNA was extracted using the RNeasy kit, and roughly 0.5 to 1 microgram was reverse transcribed with random hexamers. In TCRdb, the public reads were trimmed at Q25 with fastp and aligned with MiXCR, with productive beta chains retained. Rows merge per CDR3 protein into single entries with the most common DNA and genes. The sample table lists roughly 200,000 distinct CDR3 sequences, 85% to 95% of them with a count of one. Clones ranked in the top ten supply 0.082% of the sample. Sequencing input: CD4+ T cells from PBMCs. The receptor set was obtained from a human donor with multiple sclerosis.

J is TRBJ2-5 and V is TRBV14; tentative D call: TRBD2 (5 bases). Germline-derived CDR1 and CDR2 are SGHDN and FVKESK. The V end was cut by 4 bases, the J end by 3 bases, with 12 bases between. This CDR3 spans 14 amino acids. CDR3 nucleotides: TGTGCCAGCAGCCCGGGGTTAGGCGAAGAGACCCAGTACTTC. Translation: CASSPGLGEETQYF. Together with reference TRBV14 and TRBJ2-5, the CDR3 gives the full variable domain: EAGVTQFPSHSVIEKGQTVTLRCDPISGHDNLYWYRRVMGKEIKFLLHFVKESKQDESGMPNNRFLAERTGGTYSTLKVQPAELEDSGVYFCASSPGLGEETQYFGPGTRLLVL.

The chain joins TRBV7-9 to TRBJ1-5; D possibly corresponds to TRBD1 (5 bases). The CDR3 is made up of 13 amino acids. Germline CDR1 and CDR2: SEHNR and FQNEAQ (reference sequence). Deletions cut 5 bases from V and 6 bases from J, with 11 bases between. The CDR3 spells CASSQGTAQPQHF. The CDR3, as DNA: TGTGCCAGCAGCCAGGGTACAGCTCAGCCCCAGCATTTT.

The chain has TRBV6-6 and TRBJ1-5; 9 bases are a match to TRBD1. This CDR3 has 16 residues. Germline trimming cut 7 bases from V and 6 bases from J; bases unmatched to any gene: 13. Germline V gene lookup returns CDR1 MNHNY and CDR2 SVGAGI (reference sequence). The CDR3 here is CASNPPGQGYSQPQHF. CDR3 coding DNA: TGTGCCAGCAACCCCCCGGGACAGGGCTATAGTCAGCCCCAGCATTTT.